This T cell receptor beta chain originates from a study of shared clonotypes between healthy human individuals. Study-level points and caveats: Naive subsets, compared against memory subsets, generally had larger estimated richness values. The sampled material consisted only of blood, and tissue repertoires are likely to differ.

Sequencing used immunoSEQ multiplex PCR; TCRdb keeps in-frame clones, though not all of them. In the table there are about 1.9 million clones, 93% of which are singletons. In the case of this clone: The antigen is not known. Other nucleotide sequences in the sample specify the same CDR3.

As defined, naive CD8 cells were CD45RO-negative and positively selected for CCR7, with terminally differentiated effector memory CD45RA+ cells excluded. The material sequenced was naive CD8+ T cells from PBMCs. The receptor was derived from a man aged 18 to 29 in good health. Some clones in this sample may be carry-over from other donors' samples.

The CDR3 bases are TGTGCCAGCAGTTTAAGGGGGCTATCCTACGAGCAGTACTTC. Its translation is CASSLRGLSYEQYF. The chain links TRBV27 to TRBJ2-7, with TRBD1 matching 7 bases. CDR3 length: 14 amino acids. V lost 2 bases, J lost 1 base, and 2 bases stayed unmatched. The germline V gene has CDR1 MNHEY and CDR2 SMNVEV (reference sequence).